Presented here are 25 T cell receptor beta chains from one specimen sequenced in a study of CD8 T cells in ankylosing spondylitis. The antigens of these receptors remain unknown. TCRdb reprocessed the 5' RACE reads via MiXCR and lists one record per CDR3 protein. The sample has about 480,000 distinct CDR3 sequences, approximately 17% seen once. Study results and caveats: A TCR beta motif of roughly 8 highly homologous variants appeared characteristic of ankylosing spondylitis blood.

Sequenced: blood, either unsorted or a sorted T cell fraction (not recorded which). The receptors were gathered from a male donor with ankylosing spondylitis.

This clonotype was counted many times. The V call is TRBV5-1, the J call TRBJ2-7; TRBD2 agrees at 9 bases. The germline V gene encodes CDR1 SGHRS and CDR2 YFSETQ. Losses at the gene ends were 5 bases for V and 6 bases for J; bases not matched to a gene: 9. The CDR3 extends over 14 amino acids. For the CDR3, the DNA is TGCGCCAGCAGACCTAGCGGGGTCTCCCTCGAGCAGTACTTC. This gives the protein CASRPSGVSLEQYF.

The chain has TRBV9 and TRBJ2-3; 9 nucleotides agree with TRBD2. The germline gives CDR1 SGDLS, CDR2 YYNGEE. Losses at the gene ends were 0 bases for V and 3 bases for J; bases not matched to a gene: 5. The CDR3 extends over 16 amino acids. The CDR3 coding sequence is TGTGCCAGCAGCGTAGACGGCGGGGGGGAAACAGATACGCAGTATTTT. Amino acid sequence: CASSVDGGGETDTQYF.

As for this clonotype: The junction and the germline gene differ at one end; a read error may be behind it. The chain uses TRBV5-1 and TRBJ1-1; D might be TRBD1 (5 bases). Per the germline V gene, CDR1 is SGHRS and CDR2 is YFSETQ. The CDR3 runs to 13 residues. CDR3 sequence: CASRLGGATEAFF. In nucleotides, the CDR3 is TGCGCCAGCCGCTTGGGTGGGGCCACTGAAGCTTTCTTT.

This clonotype showed up just a few times. The CDR3 DNA sequence: TGTGCCAGCAGCATCAGGGACTACAAGAGTGGAACCCAGTACTTC. Protein sequence: CASSIRDYKSGTQYF. The gene calls are TRBV11-2 and TRBJ2-5; 7 nucleotides agree with TRBD2. J was trimmed by 8 bases and V by 5 bases; bases with no gene match: 14. The CDR3 is made up of 15 amino acids. From germline, CDR1 is SGHAT and CDR2 FQNNGV. Using reference TRBV11-2 and TRBJ2-5 for the parts outside the CDR3, the full variable domain is EAGVAQSPRYKIIEKRQSVAFWCNPISGHATLYWYQQILGQGPKLLIQFQNNGVVDDSQLPKDRFSAERLKGVDSTLKIQPAKLEDSAVYLCASSIRDYKSGTQYFGPGTRLLVL.

This chain connects TRBV19 to TRBJ1-4; 10 bases line up with TRBD1. Unmatched junction bases numbered 9, after V lost 6 bases and J lost 8 bases. Looked up from germline, CDR1 is LNHDA and CDR2 is SQIVND (reference sequence). This CDR3 is built from 15 residues. The CDR3 nucleotides are TGTGCCAGTAGAATCACCGGGACAGGGGACGAAAAACTGTTTTTT. Encoded protein: CASRITGTGDEKLFF. Looking up the rest from reference TRBV19 and TRBJ1-4 gives the full variable domain: DGGITQSPKYLFRKEGQNVTLSCEQNLNHDAMYWYRQDPGQGLRLIYYSQIVNDFQKGDIAEGYSVSREKKESFPLTVTSAQKNPTAFYLCASRITGTGDEKLFFGSGTQLSVL.

This rearrangement joins TRBV9 to TRBJ2-3, with 9 bases matching TRBD2. CDR1 is SGDLS and CDR2 is YYNGEE in the germline V gene. Trimming took 4 bases from V and 4 from J; bases not matched to a gene: 4. The CDR3 length is 14 residues. The CDR3 region has the DNA TGTGCCAGCAGCCCCCTAGCGGGATCAGATACGCAGTATTTT. Translation: CASSPLAGSDTQYF.

The chain joins TRBV7-3 to TRBJ2-1, with D possibly matching TRBD2 (6 bases). Germline V gives CDR1 SGHTA, CDR2 FQGTGA. Trimming stripped 5 bases from V and 6 bases from J, with 17 bases between. The CDR3 covers 15 residues. The CDR3 DNA reads as TGTGCCAGCAGCCCCCACCGGGGGAGTAGCAATGAGCAGTTCTTC. Protein: CASSPHRGSSNEQFF.

Details on this clonotype: Relative to the germline gene, one junction end is altered; a read error may explain this. V usage is TRBV5-6 and J usage is TRBJ2-7; 7 bases line up with TRBD1. Germline assignment: CDR1 SGHDT and CDR2 YYEEEE. The CDR3 sequence is 13 residues long. In DNA form, the CDR3 reads TGTGCCAGCAACACCCCCTCGACAGGGCAGGTGGACTTC. This encodes CASNTPSTGQVDF.

The gene calls are TRBV12-3 or TRBV12-4 and TRBJ1-5; D call uncertain. Trimming took 6 bases from V and 3 from J, leaving 27 bases between them. CDR3 size: 19 residues. Written as DNA, the CDR3 is TGTGCCAGCAGCCCCGTAGTGGGAGGAATCGGGCCGTACAATCAGCCCCAGCATTTT. This gives the protein CASSPVVGGIGPYNQPQHF.

This clonotype was seen a handful of times. The chain employs TRBV5-1 and TRBJ2-3; 11 bases match TRBD2. Germline V gene lookup returns CDR1 SGHRS and CDR2 YFSETQ. The CDR3 runs 15 residues. Unmatched junction bases numbered 1, after V lost 1 base and J lost 3 bases. In nucleotides, the CDR3 is TGCGCCAGCAGCTTGATAGCGGGAGGGACAGATACGCAGTATTTT. It codes for CASSLIAGGTDTQYF.

This chain connects TRBV18 to TRBJ1-1; D is possibly TRBD1 (6 bases). The CDR3 has 15 residues. With 3 bases removed from V and 3 bases from J, the gap between germline ends came to 14 bases. Looked up from germline, CDR1 is KGHSH and CDR2 is LQKENI. For the CDR3, the DNA is TGTGCCAGCTCACCCGAACAGGGTTATTACACTGAAGCTTTCTTT. Translating it yields CASSPEQGYYTEAFF.

The chain carries TRBV7-9 and TRBJ2-1; 13 bases match TRBD2. Germline V gene sequence: CDR1 SEHNR, CDR2 FQNEAQ (reference sequence). The V gene end was trimmed by 6 bases and the J gene end by 9 bases; junction bases not matched to a gene: 8. This CDR3 contains 15 residues. CDR3 DNA: TGTGCCAGCAGTTCAACTAGCGGGAGGGTCCTTGAGCAGTTCTTC. Translation gives CASSSTSGRVLEQFF. The full variable domain, completed using reference TRBV7-9 and TRBJ2-1, is DTGVSQNPRHKITKRGQNVTFRCDPISEHNRLYWYRQTLGQGPEFLTYFQNEAQLEKSRLLSDRFSAERPKGSFSTLEIQRTEQGDSAMYLCASSSTSGRVLEQFFGPGTRLTVL.

The chain couples TRBV3-1 to TRBJ1-4, with a tentative D call TRBD1 (5 bases). Trimming left V 4 bases short and J 11 bases short, with 20 bases between. Germline V gives CDR1 LGHDT, CDR2 YNNKEL (reference sequence). This CDR3 region has 15 residues. The CDR3 nucleotides are TGTGCCAGCAGCCCAGTTACCCATCCCTCAGGGAAACTGTTTTTT. Translation gives CASSPVTHPSGKLFF. The whole variable domain, remainder taken from reference TRBV3-1 and TRBJ1-4, is DTAVSQTPKYLVTQMGNDKSIKCEQNLGHDTMYWYKQDSKKFLKIMFSYNNKELIINETVPNRFSPKSPDKAHLNLHINSLELGDSAVYFCASSPVTHPSGKLFFGSGTQLSVL.

The rearrangement links TRBV12-3 or TRBV12-4 to TRBJ2-7; the D gene is possibly TRBD1 (6 bases). The CDR3 has 14 residues. V was trimmed by 6 bases and J by 3 bases, leaving 15 bases between them. DNA for the CDR3: TGTGCCAGCAGCCCCATGACAGGTAACTACGAGCAGTACTTC. It encodes CASSPMTGNYEQYF.

CDR3 DNA sequence: TGTGCCAGCAGCCAAGTGGCTAGCGGGAGTCAAGAGCAGTACTTC. Protein: CASSQVASGSQEQYF. This chain links TRBV4-2 with TRBJ2-7, with TRBD2 matching over 10 bases. V shed 1 base and J 7 bases; nucleotides not matched to a gene: 7. Germline V gene data show CDR1 as LGHNA and CDR2 as YNFKEQ. CDR3 length: 15 amino acids.

The gene calls are TRBV24-1 and TRBJ1-1; D remains ambiguous. From germline, CDR1 is KGHDR and CDR2 SFDVKD. Between the trimmed V and J ends, which lost 1 base and 8 bases, there was a span of 16 bases. This CDR3 has 15 amino acids. The CDR3 sequence is CATSDFAGEIPEAFF. Here the CDR3 DNA reads TGTGCCACCAGTGATTTTGCGGGAGAAATACCCGAAGCTTTCTTT.

This clonotype was picked up a small number of times. The chain has TRBV7-2 and TRBJ1-4, with D possibly TRBD1 on 5 matching bases. This CDR3 comprises 16 residues. Germline values: CDR1 SGHTA, CDR2 FQGNSA. V was trimmed by 1 base and J by 8 bases, leaving 17 bases between them. The CDR3 sequence: CASSLDPQGVEEKLFF. The CDR3 DNA reads as TGTGCCAGCAGCTTAGACCCGCAGGGAGTAGAAGAAAAACTGTTTTTT.

This chain links TRBV20-1 with TRBJ1-6, with unresolved D. CDR1 DFQATT and CDR2 SNEGSKA come from the germline V gene (reference sequence). Trimming took off 1 base at V and 10 bases at J, with 14 bases between the two ends. CDR3 length: 14 residues. The CDR3 region has the DNA TGCAGTGCTAGAGTTGACCGAAAGGGATCACCCCTCCACTTT. Translating gives CSARVDRKGSPLHF.

This clonotype was recorded a few times. The V call is TRBV11-3, the J call TRBJ2-1; a weak D match, TRBD2 (6 bases). CDR3 length equals 16 residues. Trimming cost V 1 base and J 2 bases, with 12 bases left between them. The V gene's germline CDR1 is SGHNT and CDR2 YENEEA. The DNA for the CDR3 is TGTGCCAGCAGCTTAGCAGGGCGGAGGGCCTACAATGAGCAGTTCTTC. Translating it yields CASSLAGRRAYNEQFF.

J is TRBJ1-2 and V is TRBV9; D gene ambiguous. Trimming pared 1 base from V and 8 bases from J, leaving 18 bases between. The CDR3 contains 15 residues. Germline CDR1 is SGDLS and CDR2 is YYNGEE. For the CDR3, the DNA is TGTGCCAGCAGCGTATCGGAATCGGGATCCCAAGGCTACACCTTC. Protein product: CASSVSESGSQGYTF.

There are a few counts of this clonotype. This chain connects TRBV9 to TRBJ2-3, with D unclear. The CDR3 is 15 amino acids. The V end lost 3 bases, the J end lost 0 bases, and 11 bases lay between the germline ends. CDR1 and CDR2 from the germline V gene are SGDLS and YYNGEE. DNA of the CDR3: TGTGCCAGCAGCGAACAACAGTTAAGCACAGATACGCAGTATTTT. Protein sequence: CASSEQQLSTDTQYF.

The chain links TRBV5-4 to TRBJ2-2; D ambiguous. Germline loops: CDR1 SGHNT, CDR2 YYREEE (reference sequence). CDR3 length: 14 amino acids. V dropped 3 bases and J dropped 3 bases, with 9 bases sitting between them. The CDR3 DNA is TGTGCCAGCAGCTCCCCGGGTCACACCGGGGAGCTGTTTTTT. It codes for CASSSPGHTGELFF.

The chain employs TRBV28 and TRBJ1-5; D is undetermined. The V and J ends lost 6 bases and 9 bases respectively, with 12 bases between them. The length of the CDR3 is 12 residues. The V gene's germline CDR1 is MDHEN and CDR2 SYDVKM. The CDR3 here is CASSADIRPQHF. The CDR3, as DNA: TGTGCCAGCAGCGCCGACATTCGGCCCCAGCATTTT.

The chain employs TRBV20-1 and TRBJ2-5, with 7 bases fitting TRBD1. Trimming at V came to 6 bases and at J to 1 base, leaving 5 bases not matched to a gene. This CDR3 is 13 amino acids long. In germline, CDR1 is DFQATT, CDR2 SNEGSKA (reference sequence). The CDR3 reads CSAPRDSQETQYF. CDR3 coding DNA: TGCAGTGCCCCCCGGGACAGCCAAGAGACCCAGTACTTC.

The chain combines TRBV5-1 with TRBJ2-7; 11 nucleotides line up with TRBD2. V shed 0 bases and J 7 bases; nucleotides not matched to a gene: 12. The CDR3 is 17 amino acids. Germline V CDR1 and CDR2: SGHRS, YFSETQ. This CDR3 reads CASSLAVGLAAPGEQYF. In DNA form, the CDR3 reads TGCGCCAGCAGCTTGGCGGTGGGACTAGCGGCCCCGGGGGAGCAGTACTTC.